The sequence of this TCR beta chain was determined in a study of T cell changes during pregnancy in multiple sclerosis (dated by TCRdb to between 2017 and 2020). With regard to the full study: The study examined how the T cell repertoire changed over the course of pregnancy in women with multiple sclerosis.

Of note for this clone: What this receptor recognizes is not known. The sample holds no much larger clone one base away, and base qualities are not on file.

The junction carries 9 bases between V and J, which are trimmed by 4 bases and 2 bases respectively. Sequences SQVTM (CDR1) and ANQGSEA (CDR2) are obtained from the germline V gene. The CDR3 starts with the cysteine, ends with the phenylalanine, and has 12 residues. The only DNA kept is the CDR3, 36 bases in frame from the first base. The library was prepared using the immunoSEQ multiplex PCR assay. TCRdb provides this immuneACCESS table in a form limited to in-frame rearrangements. Some clones are lacking; in checked studies, under half of them reflect an unresolved V gene, and why the rest are absent is not known. This sample gives 50,000 or so clones in total; 85% to 95% of them show up just once. The ten largest account for 0.7% to 0.9% of the sample.

This clonotype was sampled from a female donor with multiple sclerosis, enrolled in a pregnancy study. Source: CD4+ T cells from peripheral blood mononuclear cells, taken in the third trimester of pregnancy. The rearrangement combines TRBV29-1 with TRBJ2-7, with the D segment identity uncertain. The CDR3 amino acid sequence is: CSVAVGTYEQYF. The DNA sequence is as follows: TGCAGCGTTGCCGTCGGTACCTACGAGCAGTACTTC.